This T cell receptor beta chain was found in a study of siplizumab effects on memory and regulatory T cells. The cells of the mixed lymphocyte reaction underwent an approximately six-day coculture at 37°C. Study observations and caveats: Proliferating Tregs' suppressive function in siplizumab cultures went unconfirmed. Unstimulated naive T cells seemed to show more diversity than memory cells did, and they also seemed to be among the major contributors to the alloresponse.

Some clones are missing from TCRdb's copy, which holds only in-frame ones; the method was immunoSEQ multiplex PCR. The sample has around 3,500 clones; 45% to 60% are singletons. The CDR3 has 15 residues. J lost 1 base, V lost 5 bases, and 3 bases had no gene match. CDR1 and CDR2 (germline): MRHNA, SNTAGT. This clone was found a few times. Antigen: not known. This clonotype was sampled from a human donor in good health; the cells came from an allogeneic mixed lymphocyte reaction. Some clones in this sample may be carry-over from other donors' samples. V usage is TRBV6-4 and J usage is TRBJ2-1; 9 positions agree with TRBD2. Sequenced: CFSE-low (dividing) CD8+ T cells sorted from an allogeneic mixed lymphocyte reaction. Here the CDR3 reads CASSQLAGSYNEQFF. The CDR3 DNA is TGTGCCAGCAGTCAACTAGCGGGTTCCTACAATGAGCAGTTCTTC.